The present T cell receptor (beta chain) was sequenced within a study of cytomegalovirus exposure and HLA in healthy donors. Study-wide findings and caveats: The authors judged a highly shared variant cluster likely a sequencing artifact. Most TCRs appeared rarely, but some public TCRs recurred in many donors.

Germline V CDR1 and CDR2: SGHNT, YYREEE (reference sequence). The V end lost 0 bases, the J end lost 1 base, and 14 bases lay between the germline ends. CDR3 size: 17 residues. About this clone: Its antigen remains unidentified.

The PCR contained 60 Vbeta and 13 Jbeta primers. Assay used: immunoSEQ multiplex PCR; TCRdb lists only in-frame clones, some missing. The sample includes roughly 49,000 clones, around 81% seen only once; the top ten take 2% to 3%. This chain connects TRBV5-4 to TRBJ2-4; D gene uncertain. The sequence was collected from a boy between 10 and 17 years old in good health and CMV-seropositive. Input material: PBMCs. CDR3 region: CASSLVLGIPAKNIQYF. The CDR3 DNA reads TGTGCCAGCAGCTTGGTATTGGGCATACCGGCCAAAAACATTCAGTACTTC.